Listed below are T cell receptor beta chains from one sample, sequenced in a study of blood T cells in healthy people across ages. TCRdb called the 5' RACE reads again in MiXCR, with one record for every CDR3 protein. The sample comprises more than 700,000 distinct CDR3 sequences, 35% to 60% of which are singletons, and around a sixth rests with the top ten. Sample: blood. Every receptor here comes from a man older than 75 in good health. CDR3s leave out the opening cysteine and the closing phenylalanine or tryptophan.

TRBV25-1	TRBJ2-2	ASSPGERKTGELF
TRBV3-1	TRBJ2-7	ASSPRPGGYYEQY
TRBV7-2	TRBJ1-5	ASSFSRLGSQPQH
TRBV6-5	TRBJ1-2	ASSYSTSRGYT
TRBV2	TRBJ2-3	ASTGLAGPSTDTQY
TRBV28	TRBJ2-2	ASSSRGEGAWVGELF
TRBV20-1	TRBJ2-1	SAVSSPGLADDQF
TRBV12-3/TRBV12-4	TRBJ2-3	ATEWEDTQY
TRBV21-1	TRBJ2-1	ASSKAHKQSHNEQF
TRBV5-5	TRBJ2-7	ASSLDAGQPDYEQY
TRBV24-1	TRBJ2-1	ATSDSITGGYSYNEQF
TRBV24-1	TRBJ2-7	ATSDISDGGRGEQY
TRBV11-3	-	ASSWGDRRYEQY
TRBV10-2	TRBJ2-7	ASRGATYEQY
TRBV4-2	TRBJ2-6	ASSFRGLAGVGWAGANVLT
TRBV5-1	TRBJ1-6	ASSLAREDSPLH
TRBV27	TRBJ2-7	ASSGMGLAGAYEQY
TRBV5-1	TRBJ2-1	ASSLAATYNEQF
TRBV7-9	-	ASSPDRERETQY
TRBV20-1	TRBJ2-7	SADLWGSRYEQY
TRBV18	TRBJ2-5	ASSPPGQGGQETQY
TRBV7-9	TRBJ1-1	ASSTRDRMNTEAF
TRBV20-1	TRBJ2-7	SARESAYEQY
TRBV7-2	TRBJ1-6	ASSLVGTSDSPLH
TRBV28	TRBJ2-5	ASSGAGLAGIKETQY
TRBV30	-	AWSVGSGPGETQY
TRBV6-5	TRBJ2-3	ASSSGTFYSTDTQY
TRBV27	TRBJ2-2	ASRLDMGNVGELF
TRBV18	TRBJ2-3	ASSTTAGTWHTDTQY
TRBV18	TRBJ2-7	ASSPYRPGLAGYEQY
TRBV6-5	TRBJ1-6	ASSYSIDRGSPLH